This T cell receptor beta chain was captured by sequencing in a study of OX40 agonist ivuxolimab in advanced cancers. This clone is categorized as large. Its target is unknown. Individuals having autoimmune disease history or systemic immunosuppression were not enrolled. Study-wide findings and caveats: The average count of expanded clones was higher among CD8+ T cells than among CD4+. Those patients achieving a partial response at 0.1-3.0 mg/kg showed among the lowest clonal expansion.

Clones were sequenced by immunoSEQ multiplex PCR, and TCRdb holds only the in-frame ones, with some missing. The profile shows 15,000 to 25,000 clones, roughly 79% of them singletons. V lost 6 bases, J lost 13 bases, and 1 base stayed unmatched. Germline CDR1 WNHNN, CDR2 SYGVQD (reference sequence). The CDR3 spans 9 residues. This chain joins TRBV10-1 and TRBJ1-1; 8 positions agree with TRBD1. This specimen consisted of CD4+ or CD8+ T cells sorted from blood, obtained in a trial of the OX40 agonist ivuxolimab. The clonotype was recovered from an adult with an advanced solid tumor such as melanoma, head and neck, liver or kidney cancer. The CDR3 reads CASRDRGFF. The CDR3, as DNA: TGCGCCAGCAGAGACAGGGGTTTCTTT.